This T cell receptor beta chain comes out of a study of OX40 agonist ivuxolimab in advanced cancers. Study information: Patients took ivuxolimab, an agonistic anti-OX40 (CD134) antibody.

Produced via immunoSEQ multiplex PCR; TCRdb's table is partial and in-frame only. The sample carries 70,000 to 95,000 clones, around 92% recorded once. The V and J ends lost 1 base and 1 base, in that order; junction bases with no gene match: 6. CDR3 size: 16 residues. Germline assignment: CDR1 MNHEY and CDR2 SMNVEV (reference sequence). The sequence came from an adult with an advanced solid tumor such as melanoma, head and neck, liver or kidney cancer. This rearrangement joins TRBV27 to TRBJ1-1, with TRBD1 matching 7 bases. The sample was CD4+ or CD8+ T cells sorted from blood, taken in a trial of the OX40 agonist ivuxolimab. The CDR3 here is CASSLFPGTENTEAFF. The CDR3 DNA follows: TGTGCCAGCAGTTTATTCCCCGGGACAGAGAACACTGAAGCTTTCTTT.